The rows below give T cell receptor beta chains drawn from one sample of a study of cytomegalovirus exposure and HLA in healthy donors. TCRdb keeps only in-frame clones here, not all; method: immunoSEQ multiplex PCR. This table has 85,000 to 100,000 clones, approximately 80% appearing once. Sequenced input: PBMCs. These receptors were obtained from a man aged 40-49 years in good health and CMV-seronegative. CDR3s include the opening cysteine and the closing phenylalanine or tryptophan.

V gene	CDR3 length	J gene	CDR3 protein
TRBV6-5	14	TRBJ1-2	CASSYSSGGHGYTF
TRBV27	14	TRBJ1-5	CASSFSTLRGPQHF
TRBV7-9	15	TRBJ1-5	CASSSGTGKDQPQHF
TRBV7-2	20	TRBJ2-1	CASSLALTSGGPSRYNEQFF
TRBV7-8	17	TRBJ2-1	CASSLGGGSASYNEQFF
TRBV7-9	13	TRBJ2-7	CASSRLAGGEQYF
TRBV18	14	TRBJ1-1	CASSPPGARTEAFF
TRBV5-1	14	TRBJ2-2	CASSVDREGGELFF
TRBV28	13	TRBJ1-5	CASSLRGAQPQHF
TRBV5-4	13	TRBJ1-1	CASSSQMNTEAFF
TRBV5-1	15	TRBJ2-2	CASSETSGGLGELFF
TRBV2	15	TRBJ1-3	CASSPYGASGNTIYF
TRBV10-1	17	TRBJ2-1	CASRVGTSGSSYNEQFF
TRBV2	18	TRBJ2-3	CASNGNSGGAGSTDTQYF
TRBV4-1	13	TRBJ2-7	CASSQLSGYEQYF
TRBV4-2	15	TRBJ1-5	CASSQGRGASQPQHF
TRBV28	12	TRBJ2-5	CASQAIQETQYF
TRBV30	15	TRBJ2-3	CAWSGGRGRGDTQYF
TRBV4-2	18	TRBJ2-3	CASSQAGLTSAGTDTQYF
TRBV28	14	TRBJ2-7	CASSPPSAGHEQYF
TRBV2	15	TRBJ2-2	CASSHRDRGTGELFF
TRBV5-6	15	TRBJ2-2	CASSLGPSGTGELFF
TRBV6-5	14	TRBJ1-1	CASSRQGTNTEAFF
TRBV2	12	TRBJ1-1	CASSEGPAEAFF
TRBV7-7	14	TRBJ2-5	CASSEQGFQETQYF
TRBV30	16	TRBJ2-5	CAWSGSHDRGRETQYF
TRBV30	17	TRBJ2-1	CAWSGQRTSGVANEQFF
TRBV15	15	TRBJ2-2	CATSGLGTPTIKLFF
TRBV2	14	TRBJ2-1	CASSPREGGNEQFF
TRBV28	14	-	CASSGQGPTYEQYF
TRBV6-5	15	TRBJ2-2	CASSYSGSLPGELFF
TRBV5-4	17	TRBJ1-6	CASSTSQGLSYNSPLHF
TRBV14	15	TRBJ1-1	CASSQDPAGHTEAFF
TRBV28	17	TRBJ1-5	CASSFPGTGTSNQPQHF
TRBV19	14	TRBJ2-1	CASSIGATNNEQFF
TRBV7-2	13	TRBJ2-7	CASSGRVAHEQYF
TRBV29-1	16	TRBJ2-7	CSASPGTSGRAYEQYF
TRBV18	13	TRBJ2-3	CASSGGIGDTQYF
TRBV7-2	17	TRBJ2-3	CASSLALGTRLTDTQYF
TRBV25-1	14	TRBJ2-5	CASSQRGFQETQYF
TRBV14	17	TRBJ2-6	CASNKGQPGSGANVLTF
TRBV10-3	20	TRBJ1-1	CAISESNSCFVGEGNTEAFF
TRBV30	14	TRBJ2-3	CAWRSQGNTDTQYF
TRBV25-1	14	TRBJ2-3	CASGAGRGSDTQYF
TRBV5-1	14	TRBJ1-1	CASSLLMRNTEAFF
TRBV4-2	14	TRBJ2-1	CASSHRGRPGEQFF
TRBV5-1	15	TRBJ2-2	CASSLDRGDTGELFF
TRBV25-1	14	TRBJ2-3	CASSATGRTDTQYF
TRBV5-1	16	TRBJ2-2	CASSQQGATNTGELFF
TRBV30	12	TRBJ1-2	CAWSRQNYGYTF
TRBV30	15	TRBJ1-1	CAWSAPGSFTHRAFF
TRBV11-1	14	TRBJ1-1	CASSSGQGSNEAFF
TRBV28	13	TRBJ2-7	CASIGPGSGEQYF
TRBV30	13	TRBJ1-5	CAWSGQDHQPQHF
TRBV27	15	TRBJ2-1	CASSPGLAGRDEQFF
TRBV4-1	21	TRBJ1-2	CASSQDFREGSGSPLNYGYTF